These T cell receptor beta chains were read from a single sample in a study of T cells after yellow fever vaccination. TCRdb re-analysed the 5' RACE reads in MiXCR, keeping a single row per CDR3 protein. This sample carries 100,000 to 150,000 distinct CDR3 sequences, approximately 14% of them seen once, and the ten largest clones take roughly 41%. The specimen comprised CD8+ T cells sorted from PBMCs, sampled 5 days after the yellow fever booster vaccination. These receptors were taken from a man younger than 30 who received the YFV17D yellow fever vaccine. CDR3s include the opening cysteine and the closing phenylalanine or tryptophan. Fields, in order: J gene, clone size, D gene, V gene, CDR3 DNA, CDR3 protein. A D gene is named only where the DNA matches it firmly. Rows may omit the clone size; those that give it use once, few, many or a size class.

TRBJ2-3	few	.	TRBV12-3/TRBV12-4	TGTGCCAGCAGGCAGCAGGGGTATACGCAGTATTTT	CASRQQGYTQYF
TRBJ2-1	.	.	TRBV12-3/TRBV12-4	TGTGCCAGCAGACCCCCCAATGGTGAGCAGTTCTTC	CASRPPNGEQFF
TRBJ2-3	.	TRBD2	TRBV12-3/TRBV12-4	TGTGCCAGCAGTTTAAAGGGGTTAGCGGGGGTTAGCACAGATACGCAGTATTTT	CASSLKGLAGVSTDTQYF
TRBJ2-2	few	TRBD1	TRBV4-1	TGCGCCAGCAGCCATCTTCCCCGACAGGGGATCACCGGGGAGCTGTTTTTT	CASSHLPRQGITGELFF
TRBJ2-3	.	TRBD2	TRBV10-2	TGCGCCAGCAGTGAGTCTAGCGGGGGGCCCGGGGATACGCAGTATTTT	CASSESSGGPGDTQYF
TRBJ2-2	few	.	TRBV4-3	TGCGCCAGCAGCCCCCGGACGACGGCCGGGGAGCTGTTTTTT	CASSPRTTAGELFF
TRBJ1-1	.	.	TRBV4-1	TGCGCCAGCAGCCAAGACCCGATGAACACTGAAGCTTTCTTT	CASSQDPMNTEAFF
TRBJ2-1	.	TRBD2	TRBV9	TGTGCCAGCAGCACCACTAGCGGGGGGGCGGGCTACAATGAGCAGTTCTTC	CASSTTSGGAGYNEQFF
TRBJ2-6	many	.	TRBV5-1	TGCGCCAGCAGCCCTGAAGGCAGCTCTGGGGCCAACGTCCTGACTTTC	CASSPEGSSGANVLTF
TRBJ1-6	.	.	TRBV30	TGTGCCTGGACCATGGGGTCGGGGAATTCACCCCTCCACTTT	CAWTMGSGNSPLHF
TRBJ2-1	few	.	TRBV27	TGTGCCAGCAGTTTTCCGGCCCCCTACAATGAGCAGTTCTTC	CASSFPAPYNEQFF
TRBJ1-1	.	.	TRBV7-9	TGTGCCAGCAGCTCCTCAGGGCCGAACACTGAAGCTTTCTTT	CASSSSGPNTEAFF
TRBJ2-3	.	.	TRBV7-2	TGTGCCAGCACCCTCACAGGGTTGCGGTCCCTTAGCACAGATACGCAGTATTTT	CASTLTGLRSLSTDTQYF
TRBJ1-2	.	TRBD1	TRBV27	TGTGCCAGCACCACGAGGACAGGGGGCGAGTATGGCTACACCTTC	CASTTRTGGEYGYTF
TRBJ2-7	.	.	TRBV5-5	TGTGCCAGCAGGGGGAGCTGGTCCTACGAGCAGTACTTC	CASRGSWSYEQYF
TRBJ1-1	few	.	TRBV20-1	TGCAGTGCTAGAGATTGGGTAGAGCCTGAAGCTTTCTTT	CSARDWVEPEAFF
TRBJ1-1	.	.	TRBV7-9	TGTGCCAGCAGCCCCGGCTGGGGCGAGAACACTGAAGCTTTCTTT	CASSPGWGENTEAFF
TRBJ1-5	.	TRBD1	TRBV6-5	TGTGCCAGTGGACAGGGGATATTCAGCAATCAGCCCCAGCATTTT	CASGQGIFSNQPQHF
TRBJ2-7	few	.	TRBV29-1	TGCAGCGTTCCCATGGGTCGCGGCTACGAGCAGTACTTC	CSVPMGRGYEQYF
TRBJ1-1	.	.	TRBV7-2	TGTGCCAGCAGCTTGGGTGTCGGGGGGAACACTGAAGCTTTCTTT	CASSLGVGGNTEAFF
TRBJ2-7	few	.	TRBV9	TGTGCCAGCAGCGTAGGGTCCGGGCACGAGCAGTACTTC	CASSVGSGHEQYF
TRBJ1-6	few	.	TRBV27	TGTGCCAGCAGCCTCGGGGGGTCCTATAATTCACCCCTCCACTTT	CASSLGGSYNSPLHF
TRBJ2-3	few	.	TRBV24-1	TGTGCCACCAGTGATTTTGCCAGTCGGGAGACGCAGTATTTT	CATSDFASRETQYF
TRBJ1-6	few	TRBD1	TRBV4-1	TGCGCCAGCAGCCAATACGGGACAGAGAATTCACCCCTCCACTTT	CASSQYGTENSPLHF
TRBJ2-5	few	.	TRBV7-2	TGTGCCAGCAGCTTAGCCCAGACAGCGGTGCACCAAGAGACCCAGTACTTC	CASSLAQTAVHQETQYF
TRBJ2-1	.	TRBD2	TRBV20-1	TGCAGTGCTAGGGCCCGGGGGGGTTACAATGAGCAGTTCTTC	CSARARGGYNEQFF
TRBJ2-4	.	.	TRBV19	TGTGCCACCCAAGGGTGGACAAACATTCAGTACTTC	CATQGWTNIQYF
TRBJ2-6	few	TRBD1	TRBV9	TGTGCCAGCAGCGGAGAGGGGGCGCTTGGGGCCAACGTCCTGACTTTC	CASSGEGALGANVLTF
TRBJ2-1	few	TRBD2	TRBV9	TGTGCCAGCAGCATCCGGGGGGGCTCCTACAATGAGCAGTTCTTC	CASSIRGGSYNEQFF
TRBJ2-3	.	.	TRBV10-3	TGTGCCATCAGCGTCGGTAGCACAGATACGCAGTATTTT	CAISVGSTDTQYF
TRBJ2-5	many	TRBD2	TRBV12-5	TGTGCTAGTGGTCAACTAGCGGGGGGAATAAATGAAGAGAGCCAGTACTTC	CASGQLAGGINEESQYF
TRBJ2-5	many	.	TRBV29-1	TGCAGCGTTGTTTACACCAACCAAGAGACCCAGTACTTC	CSVVYTNQETQYF
TRBJ2-3	.	.	TRBV25-1	TGTGCCAGCCGGGATTTCGGATACACAGATACGCAGTATTTT	CASRDFGYTDTQYF
TRBJ1-1	few	.	TRBV18	TGTGCCAGCTCACCACCGGGGGGAGGACCAATGAACACTGAAGCTTTCTTT	CASSPPGGGPMNTEAFF
TRBJ2-7	few	TRBD2	TRBV5-5	TGTGCCAGCAGTTGGACTAGCGGGGGCTCGAGCTCCTACGAGCAGTACTTC	CASSWTSGGSSSYEQYF
TRBJ1-5	few	TRBD1	TRBV4-1	TGCGCCAGCAGCCCGACAGGGGGCGAATATCAGCCCCAGCATTTT	CASSPTGGEYQPQHF
TRBJ2-7	.	.	TRBV12-3/TRBV12-4	TGTGCCAGCAGCCCCCCCGGTGGAGGGGGAACCTACGAGCAGTACTTC	CASSPPGGGGTYEQYF
TRBJ2-5	.	.	TRBV9	TGTGCCAGCAGCGTAGCGTCCGGGGGCTCGGGAGAGACCCAGTACTTC	CASSVASGGSGETQYF
TRBJ2-1	.	TRBD2	TRBV7-8	TGTGCCAGCCGCCAAATCGGAATAGCGGGGGAGTTGGGCAATGAGCAGTTCTTC	CASRQIGIAGELGNEQFF
TRBJ2-5	few	TRBD2	TRBV7-8	TGTGCCAGCACTAGCGGGGGGGCCTGGGACCAAGAGACCCAGTACTTC	CASTSGGAWDQETQYF